Below, one TCR beta chain is given with its context. Each TRB amplification used roughly 240-550 ng of genomic DNA from blood. This record comes from a study of T and B cells in COVID-19 patients. Study at large: Peripheral blood came from COVID-19 patients with active infection or after recovery.

V lost 5 bases and J 9 bases, leaving 20 bases between the germline ends. Germline V gives CDR1 MNHEY, CDR2 SVGAGI. There are 16 residues in the CDR3. BIOMED2 TRB-A/B primer pools were used in multiplex TRB PCR. MiXCR, applied by TCRdb to the multiplex PCR reads, yields one record per CDR3 protein. The table includes roughly 5,800 distinct CDR3 sequences, 25% to 30% detected once. The rearrangement links TRBV6-5 to TRBJ1-6; weak D call: TRBD1 (5 bases). Input material: blood. The clonotype comes from a human donor with active COVID-19. The CDR3, as DNA: TGTGCCAGCAGTGAAGGGGACCGCTCGATGGGTTCACCCCTCCACTTT. Protein product: CASSEGDRSMGSPLHF.